A single count supports the clone carrying this T cell receptor (beta chain). Its specificity is not known. This entry is derived from a study of T cell responses to AZD1222 COVID-19 vaccine. Study-level results: Variant regions that are unmutated are reportedly the target of nearly half of spike-specific TCRs. Spike-specific TCRs gained breadth and depth after people received two AZD1222 doses. There were repertoire samples only from the period after the peak T cell response.

This table comes from immunoSEQ multiplex PCR, and its TCRdb copy is limited to in-frame clones, with some not included. The sample has around 190,000 clones, approximately 89% seen once. CDR3 size: 14 residues. The V and J ends lost 6 bases and 4 bases, in that order; junction bases with no gene match: 6. Looked up from germline, CDR1 is MNHEY and CDR2 is SVGAGI. Sequenced material: peripheral blood, taken 28 days after the second AZD1222 dose. The TCR was taken from an adult who received the AZD1222 COVID-19 vaccine. The genes are TRBV6-5 and TRBJ1-2; 9 nucleotides align to TRBD1. CDR3 nucleotide sequence: TGTGCCAGCAGACAGGGACAGGGACGCTATGGCTACACCTTC. Translated: CASRQGQGRYGYTF.